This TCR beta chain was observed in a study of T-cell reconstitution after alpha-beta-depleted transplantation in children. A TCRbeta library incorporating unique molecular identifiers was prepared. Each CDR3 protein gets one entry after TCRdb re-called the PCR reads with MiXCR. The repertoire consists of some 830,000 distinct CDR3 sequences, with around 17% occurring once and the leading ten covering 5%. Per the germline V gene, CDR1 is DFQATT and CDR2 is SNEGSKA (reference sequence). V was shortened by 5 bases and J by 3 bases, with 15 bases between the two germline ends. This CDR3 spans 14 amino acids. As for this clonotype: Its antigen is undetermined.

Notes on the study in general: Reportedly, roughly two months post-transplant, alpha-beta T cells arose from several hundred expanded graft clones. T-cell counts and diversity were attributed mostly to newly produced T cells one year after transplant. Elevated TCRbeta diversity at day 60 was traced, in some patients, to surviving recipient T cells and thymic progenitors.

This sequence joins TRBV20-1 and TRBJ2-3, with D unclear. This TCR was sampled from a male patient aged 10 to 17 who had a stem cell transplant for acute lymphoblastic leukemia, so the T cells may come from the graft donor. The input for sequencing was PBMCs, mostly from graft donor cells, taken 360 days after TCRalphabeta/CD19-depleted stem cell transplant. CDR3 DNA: TGCAGTGCTCCCTCCCCGGCACGGACAGATACGCAGTATTTT. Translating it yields CSAPSPARTDTQYF.